This entry lists 17 T cell receptor beta chains sequenced from one sample in a study of response to subunit inactivated influenza vaccine. TCRdb ran MiXCR on the RT-PCR reads and lists one entry per CDR3 protein. In the table there are 200,000 to 300,000 distinct CDR3 sequences, 9.5% to 15% of which are singletons. Sequenced here: non-naive T cells sorted from PBMCs, sampled roughly 2 weeks before vaccination. The receptor set was obtained from a man aged 45-65 years who received an inactivated influenza vaccine.

This clonotype has only a few counts. Written as DNA, the CDR3 is TGCGCCAGCAGCCGAGCGTGGGAAGGACATGGCTACACCTTC. Protein sequence: CASSRAWEGHGYTF. The gene calls are TRBV4-3 and TRBJ1-2; D gene uncertain. The CDR3 is 14 amino acids. Germline loops: CDR1 LGHNA, CDR2 YSLEER. V was cut by 4 bases and J by 6 bases, with 15 bases left in between.

The chain carries TRBV5-5 and TRBJ1-2; possibly TRBD1 for D (5 bases). V lost 0 bases, J lost 4 bases, and 10 bases lay in between. CDR1 is SGHKS and CDR2 is YYEKEE in the germline V gene (reference sequence). The CDR3 length is 14 residues. CDR3 loop: CASSLGAGSYGYTF. Written as DNA, the CDR3 is TGTGCCAGCAGCTTGGGAGCAGGGAGCTATGGCTACACCTTC.

There are a few counts of this clonotype. The chain uses TRBV27 and TRBJ1-5; maybe TRBD1 (5 bases). CDR1 MNHEY and CDR2 SMNVEV come from the germline V gene (reference sequence). This CDR3 contains 17 residues. The V end lost 2 bases, the J end lost 0 bases, and 14 bases lay between the germline ends. CDR3 sequence reads: CASSLQGGIYSNQPQHF. The CDR3 DNA follows: TGTGCCAGCAGTTTACAGGGAGGGATTTATAGCAATCAGCCCCAGCATTTT.

J is TRBJ2-5 and V is TRBV6-1; TRBD1 agrees at 8 bases. CDR3 length equals 17 residues. V was clipped by 6 bases and J by 0 bases; unmatched bases: 12. Germline assignment: CDR1 MNHNS and CDR2 SASEGT. CDR3 loop: CASSQTWTGSYQETQYF. The CDR3 nucleotides read TGTGCCAGCAGCCAAACCTGGACAGGGAGCTACCAAGAGACCCAGTACTTC.

This chain connects TRBV20-1 to TRBJ1-1; the match to TRBD1 covers 9 bases. The length of the CDR3 is 14 residues. The germline gives CDR1 DFQATT, CDR2 SNEGSKA (reference sequence). The V segment lost 6 bases and the J segment 1 base; nucleotides outside the gene matches: 6. CDR3 DNA sequence: TGCAGTGCCCGACAGGGGGTGGGGAACACTGAAGCTTTCTTT. It encodes CSARQGVGNTEAFF.

This rearrangement joins TRBV2 to TRBJ2-3; 15 bases are a match to TRBD2. CDR1 and CDR2 from the germline V gene are SNHLY and FYNNEI. The CDR3 has 19 amino acids. The J segment lost 0 bases and the V segment lost 7 bases, leaving 11 bases of the junction unmatched. The CDR3 sequence is CASTGVGLAGGTSTDTQYF. DNA for the CDR3: TGTGCCAGCACTGGAGTGGGACTAGCGGGAGGCACTAGCACAGATACGCAGTATTTT.

The chain links TRBV7-3 to TRBJ2-3; D uncertain. Germline values: CDR1 SGHTA, CDR2 FQGTGA. Trimming removed 5 bases at V and 11 bases at J, with 17 bases between. The CDR3 runs 13 residues. The CDR3 nucleotides read TGTGCCAGCAGCCCAGCCGACTCCGGAAGGCAGTATTTT. This gives the protein CASSPADSGRQYF.

This clonotype was seen more than once but under ten times. V usage is TRBV6-5 and J usage is TRBJ2-1; TRBD2 aligns across 9 bases. CDR3 length: 18 residues. CDR1 is MNHEY and CDR2 is SVGAGI in the germline V gene. V trimming: 2 bases; J trimming: 3 bases; junction bases outside the gene matches: 11. CDR3 nucleotide sequence: TGTGCCAGCAGTTACCAGAGAGGACTAGCGCTAGTCTACAATGAGCAGTTCTTC. Protein product: CASSYQRGLALVYNEQFF.

At least ten counts were recorded for this clonotype. This rearrangement joins TRBV2 to TRBJ2-2; D is possibly TRBD2 (5 bases). The CDR3 sequence is 14 residues long. V was shortened by 7 bases and J by 5 bases, with 14 bases between the two germline ends. CDR1 is SNHLY, CDR2 FYNNEI, per germline. CDR3 sequence (DNA): TGTGCCAGCATCGAGGGCCTTCTTACCGGGGAGCTGTTTTTT. Its translation is CASIEGLLTGELFF.

Only a few counts were recorded for this clonotype. The CDR3 nucleotides are TGTGCCAGCAGCTTAGGCGGCCTAGCGGTACAAGAGACCCAGTACTTC. This encodes CASSLGGLAVQETQYF. The chain carries TRBV7-2 and TRBJ2-5; TRBD2 agrees at 7 bases. The germline gives CDR1 SGHTA, CDR2 FQGNSA. The CDR3 has 16 amino acids. The V segment lost 1 base and the J segment 2 bases; nucleotides outside the gene matches: 7. Using reference TRBV7-2 and TRBJ2-5 for the parts outside the CDR3, the full variable domain is GAGVSQSPSNKVTEKGKDVELRCDPISGHTALYWYRQSLGQGLEFLIYFQGNSAPDKSGLPSDRFSAERTGGSVSTLTIQRTQQEDSAVYLCASSLGGLAVQETQYFGPGTRLLVL.

This clonotype was counted between two and nine times. CDR3 sequence reads: CASSQLAGVTGELFF. Written as DNA, the CDR3 is TGCGCCAGCAGCCAACTAGCGGGAGTCACCGGGGAGCTGTTTTTT. This chain connects TRBV4-3 to TRBJ2-2; TRBD2 aligns across 10 bases. CDR3 size: 15 residues. From germline, CDR1 is LGHNA and CDR2 YSLEER. Trimming at V came to 2 bases and at J to 4 bases, leaving 1 base not matched to a gene.

This clonotype has only a few counts. The chain combines TRBV4-2 with TRBJ2-7; the match to TRBD1 covers 10 bases. The CDR3 is 17 residues long. Trimming removed 0 bases from V and 3 bases from J; junction bases left unmatched: 8. The germline CDR1 and CDR2 sequences are LGHNA and YNFKEQ. DNA of the CDR3: TGTGCCAGCAGCCAAGATGGGTTAAGGACAGGGGGCTACGAGCAGTACTTC. Its translation: CASSQDGLRTGGYEQYF.

The V call is TRBV11-2, the J call TRBJ2-3; D tentatively reads TRBD1 or TRBD2 (5 bases each). Germline V gene sequence: CDR1 SGHAT, CDR2 FQNNGV. V was pared by 0 bases and J by 9 bases, with 10 bases between. The CDR3 loop spans 13 amino acids. CDR3 bases: TGTGCCAGCAGCTTAGATCAGGGAGCCACGCAGTATTTT. Its translation is CASSLDQGATQYF.

J is TRBJ2-7 and V is TRBV2; 7 nucleotides align to TRBD2. The J segment lost 5 bases and the V segment lost 7 bases, leaving 8 bases of the junction unmatched. The germline CDR1 and CDR2 sequences are SNHLY and FYNNEI. The CDR3 has 13 amino acids. As DNA, the CDR3 is TGTGCCAGCACCTTGGTCGGGGGGAACGAGCAGTACTTC. Its translation: CASTLVGGNEQYF.

This clonotype was observed many times. This chain joins TRBV12-3 or TRBV12-4 and TRBJ2-5, with 15 bases fitting TRBD2. CDR3 length: 17 residues. V gave up 2 bases and J gave up 6 bases; unmatched junction bases: 7. The CDR3 here is CASSLWTSGRAGKTQYF. In nucleotides, the CDR3 is TGTGCCAGCAGTTTATGGACTAGCGGGAGGGCCGGGAAGACCCAGTACTTC.

This clonotype appeared a few times. This rearrangement joins TRBV24-1 to TRBJ1-5, with a tentative D call TRBD1 (5 bases). CDR3 length: 12 amino acids. Looked up from germline, CDR1 is KGHDR and CDR2 is SFDVKD. Trimming pared 7 bases from V and 9 bases from J, leaving 12 bases between. The CDR3 region has the DNA TGTGCCACCAGGCGGGGGTCAGGGCCCCAGCATTTT. Translating gives CATRRGSGPQHF.

This sequence joins TRBV20-1 and TRBJ1-2; D gene uncertain. The CDR3 extends over 11 amino acids. Germline-derived CDR1 and CDR2 are DFQATT and SNEGSKA (reference sequence). The germline V and J ends were trimmed by 6 bases and 3 bases, with 8 bases remaining between them. CDR3 residues: CSAGDDYGYTF. The CDR3 coding sequence is TGCAGTGCCGGGGATGACTATGGCTACACCTTC.